This T cell receptor (beta chain) was identified in a study of cytomegalovirus exposure and HLA in healthy donors. PCR was performed using 60 Vbeta and 13 Jbeta primers. Repertoires were generated with immunoSEQ multiplex PCR, while TCRdb's copy carries only in-frame clones and drops some. The data show 300,000 or so clones, 84% seen once. The CDR3 totals 14 residues. Trimming at V came to 10 bases and at J to 3 bases, leaving 7 bases not matched to a gene. Germline V gives CDR1 MNHEY, CDR2 SMNVEV (reference sequence). The clonotype comes from a woman aged 35 to 49 in good health and CMV-seropositive. The chain uses TRBV27 and TRBJ2-3, with TRBD2 matching over 10 bases. The sample comprised PBMCs. The CDR3 sequence is CATAGGLRTDTQYF. The CDR3 coding sequence is TGTGCCACAGCGGGAGGGCTACGGACAGATACGCAGTATTTT.